These 16 T cell receptor beta chains share one sample of origin, sequenced in a study of spatial heterogeneity in lung cancer. Time point defined: blood at routine non-recurrence follow-up after resection. MiXCR, run by TCRdb on the 5' RACE reads, gives a single entry per CDR3 protein. The sample includes roughly 29,000 distinct CDR3 sequences, 5.4% of them seen just once. Sequencing used PBMCs, obtained at follow-up. These receptors came from a female donor with early-stage non-small cell lung cancer.

This clonotype was picked up many times. The chain joins TRBV18 to TRBJ1-2; D is undetermined. CDR3 size: 14 residues. Germline-derived CDR1 and CDR2 are KGHSH and LQKENI. The V end lost 3 bases, the J end lost 8 bases, and 16 bases lay between the germline ends. The CDR3 DNA reads TGTGCCAGCTCACCGGGAGAGGCCATGTACGGCTACACCTTC. As protein: CASSPGEAMYGYTF.

This clonotype appeared many times. The chain links TRBV7-2 to TRBJ2-1; 9 positions match TRBD1. V dropped 5 bases and J dropped 6; count of bases not matched to a gene: 8. This CDR3 spans 15 amino acids. CDR1 SGHTA and CDR2 FQGNSA come from the germline V gene. CDR3 region: CASSPGTGLLNEQFF. The CDR3 nucleotides are TGTGCCAGCAGCCCCGGGACAGGGCTCCTCAATGAGCAGTTCTTC.

This clonotype was observed many times. The chain couples TRBV28 to TRBJ1-1; D gene uncertain. The ends were cut back, 5 bases at V and 4 bases at J, with 8 bases in the middle. This CDR3 spans 12 amino acids. CDR1 and CDR2 from the germline V gene are MDHEN and SYDVKM. In DNA, the CDR3 is TGTGCCAGCAGTATAAGCTCCACTGAAGCTTTCTTT. It codes for CASSISSTEAFF.

The table lists this clonotype with many counts. This chain links TRBV11-1 with TRBJ2-1; no clear D gene. V was pared by 1 base and J by 6 bases, with 7 bases between. This CDR3 is 13 amino acids long. Per germline, CDR1 SGHAT and CDR2 FQDESV (reference sequence). The CDR3 coding sequence is TGTGCCAGCAGCTTAGAACCCGTCAATGAGCAGTTCTTC. Protein product: CASSLEPVNEQFF.

This clonotype came up many times. The chain links TRBV5-3 to TRBJ1-5; TRBD1 matches at 7 bases. TRBV5-3 falls under the ORF class, with uncertain function. Trimming at V came to 0 bases and at J to 9 bases, leaving 9 bases not matched to a gene. The CDR3 extends over 15 amino acids. The CDR3 bases are TGTGCCAGAAGCTTGGAAGTAACAGGGGCGCGGCCCCAGCATTTT. Protein product: CARSLEVTGARPQHF.

This clonotype has at least ten counts. The chain carries TRBV3-1 and TRBJ2-7, with D maybe TRBD2 (6 bases). The CDR3 consists of 14 residues. Trimming pared 4 bases from V and 1 base from J, leaving 11 bases between. Per germline, CDR1 LGHDT and CDR2 YNNKEL (reference sequence). The CDR3 protein is CASSPRLGSYEQYF. In nucleotides, the CDR3 is TGTGCCAGCAGCCCCCGACTAGGGTCCTACGAGCAGTACTTC.

By share, this clonotype counts as medium-sized. The chain recombines TRBV6-2 or TRBV6-3 with TRBJ2-3, with D uncertain. V gave up 5 bases and J gave up 4 bases, with 13 bases separating them. The CDR3 totals 14 residues. Germline V gene sequence: CDR1 MNHEY, CDR2 SVGEGT. The CDR3 DNA reads as TGTGCCAGCAGTCATTTTTCGTGGGCAGATACGCAGTATTTT. This translates into CASSHFSWADTQYF.

This clonotype was counted only a few times. The chain carries TRBV6-6 and TRBJ2-5, with TRBD1 matching 7 bases. The J segment lost 3 bases and the V segment lost 5 bases, leaving 0 bases of the junction unmatched. This CDR3 comprises 12 residues. Per the germline V gene, CDR1 is MNHNY and CDR2 is SVGAGI (reference sequence). CDR3: CASSGTEETQYF. In DNA, the CDR3 is TGTGCCAGCAGTGGGACAGAAGAGACCCAGTACTTC.

At least ten counts were recorded for this clonotype. The rearrangement joins TRBV20-1 to TRBJ1-2; the D gene is possibly TRBD1 (6 bases). CDR1 and CDR2 from the germline V gene are DFQATT and SNEGSKA (reference sequence). The CDR3 runs to 14 residues. Trimming left V 5 bases short and J 4 bases short, with 17 bases between. DNA of the CDR3: TGCAGTGCTCCTACGGGACATTCTATCTATGGCTACACCTTC. Translated: CSAPTGHSIYGYTF.

This clonotype was recorded at least ten times. This chain joins TRBV24-1 and TRBJ2-1, with D possibly being TRBD1 or TRBD2 (5 bases each). Germline V CDR1 and CDR2: KGHDR, SFDVKD. The CDR3 is 15 amino acids. Trimming removed 4 bases at V and 4 bases at J, with 13 bases between. CDR3 residues: CATSESGTAYNEQFF. DNA for the CDR3: TGTGCCACCAGTGAGTCCGGGACGGCTTACAATGAGCAGTTCTTC.

This clonotype was detected many times. The rearrangement joins TRBV3-2 to TRBJ2-2; the D call TRBD2 from the table was never checked on the DNA. TRBV3-2 is a pseudogene segment. This CDR3 is built from 16 residues. CDR3 region: CASSFSTSGIQRVLFF. The CDR3 DNA reads as TGTGCCAGCAGCTTTTCGACTAGCGGGATCCAGAGAGTGCTGTTTTTT.

This clonotype counts as medium-sized. The gene calls are TRBV6-2 or TRBV6-3 and TRBJ2-1, with 13 bases lining up with TRBD2. The germline CDR1 and CDR2 sequences are MNHEY and SVGEGT. The junction had 5 bases not matched to a gene; V was cut back by 2 bases and J by 10 bases. The CDR3 is 15 residues long. This chain's CDR3 is CASSYQGLAGEEQFF. The CDR3 nucleotides read TGTGCCAGCAGTTACCAAGGACTAGCGGGGGAGGAGCAGTTCTTC.

There are many counts of this clonotype. The chain combines TRBV5-1 with TRBJ1-1; no reliable D call. Germline V gene lookup returns CDR1 SGHRS and CDR2 YFSETQ. Between the trimmed V and J ends, which lost 5 bases and 0 bases, there was a span of 8 bases. This CDR3 has 13 residues. CDR3 amino acids: CASREQLNTEAFF. The CDR3 DNA is TGCGCCAGCAGAGAACAGCTGAACACTGAAGCTTTCTTT.

The rearrangement links TRBV19 to TRBJ2-1; 11 bases line up with TRBD2. V lost 1 base, J lost 3 bases, and 5 bases stayed unmatched. The CDR3 contains 17 residues. CDR1 and CDR2 (germline): LNHDA, SQIVND (reference sequence). CDR3 loop: CASSIGLAGSGYNEQFF. DNA for the CDR3: TGTGCCAGTAGTATAGGACTAGCGGGATCTGGCTACAATGAGCAGTTCTTC.

This clonotype showed up many times. The V gene is TRBV6-6, the J gene TRBJ2-7; D is possibly TRBD1 (6 bases). Trimming removed 6 bases from V and 7 bases from J, with 13 bases in between. Germline V gives CDR1 MNHNY, CDR2 SVGAGI (reference sequence). The CDR3 has 12 residues. The CDR3 DNA reads as TGTGCCAGCAGCCAGGGTCAGGGGGAGCAGTACTTC. Residues: CASSQGQGEQYF.

There are a few counts of this clonotype. This chain links TRBV7-6 with TRBJ1-1; 7 nucleotides align to TRBD1. The CDR3 sequence is 13 residues long. The V and J ends lost 4 bases and 5 bases, in that order; junction bases with no gene match: 4. The germline V gene has CDR1 SGHVS and CDR2 FNYEAQ. CDR3 region: CASSWDRETEAFF. Written as DNA, the CDR3 is TGTGCCAGCAGCTGGGACAGAGAGACTGAAGCTTTCTTT.